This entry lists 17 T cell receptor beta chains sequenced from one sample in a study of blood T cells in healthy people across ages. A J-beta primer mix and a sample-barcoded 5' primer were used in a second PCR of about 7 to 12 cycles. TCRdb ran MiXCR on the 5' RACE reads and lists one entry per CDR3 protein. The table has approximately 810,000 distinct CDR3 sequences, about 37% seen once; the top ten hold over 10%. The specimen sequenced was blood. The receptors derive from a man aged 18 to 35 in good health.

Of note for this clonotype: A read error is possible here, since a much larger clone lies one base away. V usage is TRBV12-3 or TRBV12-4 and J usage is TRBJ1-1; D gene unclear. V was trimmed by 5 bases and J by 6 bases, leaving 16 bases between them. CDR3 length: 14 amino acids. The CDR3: CASSVGHLGAEAFF. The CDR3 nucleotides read TGTGCCAGCAGTGTAGGGCACCTGGGCGCTGAAGCTTTCTTT.

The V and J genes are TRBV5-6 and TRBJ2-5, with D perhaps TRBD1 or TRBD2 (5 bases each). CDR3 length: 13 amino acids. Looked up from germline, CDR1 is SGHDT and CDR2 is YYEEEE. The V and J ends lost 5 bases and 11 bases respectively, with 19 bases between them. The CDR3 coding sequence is TGTGCCAGCAGGATACCGGGGCTTCGCGGGCAGTACTTC. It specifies CASRIPGLRGQYF.

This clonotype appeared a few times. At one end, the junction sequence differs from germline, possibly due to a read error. CDR3 nucleotides: TGCGGCGTTGAAGATCGGGGGTTGGGAGAGACCCAGTACTTC. Its translation: CGVEDRGLGETQYF. The genes are TRBV29-1 and TRBJ2-5; D is perhaps TRBD2 (6 bases). Per germline, CDR1 SQVTM and CDR2 ANQGSEA. The CDR3 spans 14 residues.

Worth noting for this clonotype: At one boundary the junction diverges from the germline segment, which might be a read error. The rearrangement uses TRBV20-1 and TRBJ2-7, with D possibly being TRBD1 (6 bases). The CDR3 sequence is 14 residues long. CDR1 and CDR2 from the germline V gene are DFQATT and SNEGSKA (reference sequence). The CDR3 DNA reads TGCGGTGCTAGAGCAACAGGGAATTCCTACGAGCAGTACTTC. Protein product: CGARATGNSYEQYF.

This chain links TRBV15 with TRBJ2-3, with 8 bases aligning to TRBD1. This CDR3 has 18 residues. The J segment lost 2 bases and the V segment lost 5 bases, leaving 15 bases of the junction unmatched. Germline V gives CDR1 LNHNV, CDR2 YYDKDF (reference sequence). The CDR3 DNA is TGTGCCACCAGCCCCAGGTCGGGACAGGCGCCCTACACAGATACGCAGTATTTT. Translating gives CATSPRSGQAPYTDTQYF.

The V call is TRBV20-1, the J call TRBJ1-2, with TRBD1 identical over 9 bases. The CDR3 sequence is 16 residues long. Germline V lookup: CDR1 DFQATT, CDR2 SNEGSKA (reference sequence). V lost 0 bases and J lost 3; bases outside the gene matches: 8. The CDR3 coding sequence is TGCAGTGCTAGAGATGCGTCGGGACAGGGCTACTATGGCTACACCTTC. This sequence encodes CSARDASGQGYYGYTF.

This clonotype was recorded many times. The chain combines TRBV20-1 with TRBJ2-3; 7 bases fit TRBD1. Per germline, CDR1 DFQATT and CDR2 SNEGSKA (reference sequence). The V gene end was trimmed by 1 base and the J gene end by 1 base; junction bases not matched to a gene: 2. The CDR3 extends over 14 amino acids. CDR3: CSARGGQGTDTQYF. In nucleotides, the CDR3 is TGCAGTGCTAGAGGAGGACAGGGCACAGATACGCAGTATTTT.

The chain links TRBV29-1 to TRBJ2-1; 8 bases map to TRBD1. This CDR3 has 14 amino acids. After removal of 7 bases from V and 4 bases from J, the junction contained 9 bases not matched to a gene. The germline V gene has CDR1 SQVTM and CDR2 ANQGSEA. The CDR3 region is CSGVGTGPYNEQFF. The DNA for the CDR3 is TGCAGCGGGGTCGGGACAGGCCCGTACAATGAGCAGTTCTTC.

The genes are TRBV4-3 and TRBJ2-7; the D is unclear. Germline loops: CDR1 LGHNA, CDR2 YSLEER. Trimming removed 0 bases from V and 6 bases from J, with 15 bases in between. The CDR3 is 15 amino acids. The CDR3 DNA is TGCGCCAGCAGCCAAGATTTGGGTCCCGAACTCGAGCAGTACTTC. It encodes CASSQDLGPELEQYF.

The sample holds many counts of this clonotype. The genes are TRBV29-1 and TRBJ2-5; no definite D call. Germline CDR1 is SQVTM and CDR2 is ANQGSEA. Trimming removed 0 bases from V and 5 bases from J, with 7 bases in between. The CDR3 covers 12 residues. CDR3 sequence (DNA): TGCAGCGTTGAAGAGACGTCGGAGACCCAGTACTTC. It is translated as CSVEETSETQYF.

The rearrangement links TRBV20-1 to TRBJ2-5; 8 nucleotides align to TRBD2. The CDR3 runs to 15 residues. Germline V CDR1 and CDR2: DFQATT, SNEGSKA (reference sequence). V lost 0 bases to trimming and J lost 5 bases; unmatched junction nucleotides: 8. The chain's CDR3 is CSARDPVGGGETQYF. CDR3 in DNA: TGCAGTGCTAGAGATCCTGTAGGCGGGGGGGAGACCCAGTACTTC.

This CDR3 reads CASSPKPSAEETQYF. As DNA, the CDR3 is TGTGCCAGCAGCCCCAAACCTAGCGCTGAGGAGACCCAGTACTTC. The V and J genes are TRBV7-2 and TRBJ2-5; D may be TRBD2 (6 bases). Germline lookup yields CDR1 SGHTA and CDR2 FQGNSA. This CDR3 is 15 amino acids long. Trimming removed 5 bases at V and 5 bases at J, with 18 bases between.

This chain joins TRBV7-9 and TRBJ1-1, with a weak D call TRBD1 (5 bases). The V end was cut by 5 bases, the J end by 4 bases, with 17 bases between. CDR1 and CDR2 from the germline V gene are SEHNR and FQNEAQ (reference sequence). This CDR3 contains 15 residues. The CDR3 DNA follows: TGTGCCAGCAGCCTTCCGGCGGGCGGGGGCACTGAAGCTTTCTTT. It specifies CASSLPAGGGTEAFF.

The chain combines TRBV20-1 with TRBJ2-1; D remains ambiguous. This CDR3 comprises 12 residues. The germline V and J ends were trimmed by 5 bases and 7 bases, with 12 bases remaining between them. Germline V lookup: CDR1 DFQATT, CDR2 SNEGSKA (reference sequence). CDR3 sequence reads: CSALGSRNEQFF. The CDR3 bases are TGCAGTGCTTTGGGATCTCGAAATGAGCAGTTCTTC.

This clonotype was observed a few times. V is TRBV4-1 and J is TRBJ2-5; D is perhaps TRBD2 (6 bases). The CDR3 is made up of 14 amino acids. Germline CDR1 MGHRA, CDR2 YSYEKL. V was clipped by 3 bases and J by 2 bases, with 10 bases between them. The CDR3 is CASSHRLGQETQYF. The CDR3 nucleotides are TGCGCCAGCAGCCACCGACTAGGGCAAGAGACCCAGTACTTC.

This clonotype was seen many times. This CDR3 reads CASTLLAGVEQFF. CDR3 DNA: TGCGCCAGCACCCTACTAGCGGGGGTGGAGCAGTTCTTC. The V and J genes are TRBV4-1 and TRBJ2-1; TRBD2 agrees at 11 bases. V shed 7 bases, J shed 10 bases, and the junction held 6 bases outside the gene matches. There are 13 residues in the CDR3. The germline V gene has CDR1 MGHRA and CDR2 YSYEKL.

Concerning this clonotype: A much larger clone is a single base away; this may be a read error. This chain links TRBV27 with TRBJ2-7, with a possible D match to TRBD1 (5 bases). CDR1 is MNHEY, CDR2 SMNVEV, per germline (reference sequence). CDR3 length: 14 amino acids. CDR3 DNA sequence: TGTGCCGGCAGTTTATTGGTCCAGGGCTTCGAGCAGTACTTC. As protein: CAGSLLVQGFEQYF.